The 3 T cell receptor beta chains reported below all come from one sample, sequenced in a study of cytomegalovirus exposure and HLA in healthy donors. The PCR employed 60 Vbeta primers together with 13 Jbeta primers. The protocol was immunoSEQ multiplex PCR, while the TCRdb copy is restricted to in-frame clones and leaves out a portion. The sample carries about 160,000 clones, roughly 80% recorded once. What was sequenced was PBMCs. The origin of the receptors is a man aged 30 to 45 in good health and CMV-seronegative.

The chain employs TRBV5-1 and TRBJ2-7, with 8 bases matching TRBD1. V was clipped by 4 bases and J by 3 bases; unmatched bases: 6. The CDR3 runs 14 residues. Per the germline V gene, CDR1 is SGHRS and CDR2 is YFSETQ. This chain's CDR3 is CASSADRELYEQYF. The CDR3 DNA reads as TGCGCCAGCAGCGCGGACAGGGAACTCTACGAGCAGTACTTC.

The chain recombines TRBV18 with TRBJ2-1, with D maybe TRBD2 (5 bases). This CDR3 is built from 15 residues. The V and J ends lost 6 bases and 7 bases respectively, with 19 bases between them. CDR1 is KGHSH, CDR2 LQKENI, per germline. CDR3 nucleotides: TGTGCCAGCTCGCCCGACGGACTTCCTAATAATGAGCAGTTCTTC. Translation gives CASSPDGLPNNEQFF. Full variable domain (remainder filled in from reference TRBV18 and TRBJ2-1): NAGVMQNPRHLVRRRGQEARLRCSPMKGHSHVYWYRQLPEEGLKFMVYLQKENIIDESGMPKERFSAEFPKEGPSILRIQQVVRGDSAAYFCASSPDGLPNNEQFFGPGTRLTVL.

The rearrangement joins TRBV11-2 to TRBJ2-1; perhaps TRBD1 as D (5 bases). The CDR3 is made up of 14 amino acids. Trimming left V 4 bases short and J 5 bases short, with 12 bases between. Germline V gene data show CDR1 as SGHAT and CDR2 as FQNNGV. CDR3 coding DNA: TGTGCCAGCAGCTCACTTAGGGGAAACAATGAGCAGTTCTTC. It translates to CASSSLRGNNEQFF.